This T cell receptor beta chain was sequenced during a study of Graves' ophthalmopathy and Graves' hyperthyroidism. Study in general: In this cohort's terms, stable hyperthyroidism meant no ophthalmopathy by 18 months of follow-up.

RNA transcripts yielded amplified TCR beta CDR3 regions. Second-round multiplex PCR came after first-round RT-PCR with HTBI primers. MiXCR was run by TCRdb on the multiplex PCR reads, yielding one entry per CDR3 protein. The sample yields approximately 540,000 distinct CDR3 sequences, under 45% seen once. Study-level results: A roughly 80% specificity and approximately 88% sensitivity were achieved by a 13-signature model that separated ophthalmopathy from stable hyperthyroidism. Blood also carried most expanded thyroid clonotypes exceeding 0.001 frequency.

Of note for this clonotype: Its matching antigen is unknown.

The ends lost 6 bases at V and 1 base at J; junction bases unmatched: 7. The CDR3 consists of 16 residues. This TCR came from an adult man with Graves' hyperthyroidism. Sequenced input: peripheral blood or thyroid tissue (not recorded which). J is TRBJ2-2 and V is TRBV12-3 or TRBV12-4, with 8 bases identical to TRBD1. CDR3 bases: TGTGCCAGCAGCTACGGACAGGGTGTGAACACCGGGGAGCTGTTTTTT. This gives the protein CASSYGQGVNTGELFF.